Listed below are T cell receptor beta chains from one sample, sequenced in a study of T cell responses to AZD1222 COVID-19 vaccine. Assay: immunoSEQ multiplex PCR; the TCRdb copy retains only in-frame clones and omits some. The sample records 100,000 to 120,000 clones, around 90% being singletons. The specimen comprised peripheral blood, sampled 28 days after the second AZD1222 dose. Receptors originate from an adult who received the AZD1222 COVID-19 vaccine. CDR3s include the opening cysteine and the closing phenylalanine or tryptophan. A D gene is named only where the DNA matches it firmly. A clone size is listed for some rows: how often the clone was seen (once, few, many), or a class if it is expanded.

j_gene: TRBJ1-3
abundance: NA
d_gene: TRBD1
v_gene: TRBV28
CDR3aa: CASRFTRGIRGNTIYF
CDR3nt: TGTGCCAGCAGGTTTACCAGGGGGATCCGCGGAAACACCATATATTTT

j_gene: TRBJ1-1
abundance: NA
d_gene: TRBD1
v_gene: TRBV5-1
CDR3aa: CASRDLGTVNTEAFF
CDR3nt: TGCGCCAGCAGGGACCTAGGGACAGTGAACACTGAAGCTTTCTTT

j_gene: TRBJ1-1
abundance: NA
d_gene: NA
v_gene: TRBV5-1
CDR3aa: CASSSSGFGSTEAFF
CDR3nt: TGCGCCAGCAGCTCCTCAGGGTTCGGGAGCACTGAAGCTTTCTTT

j_gene: TRBJ1-4
abundance: NA
d_gene: NA
v_gene: TRBV9
CDR3aa: CASSAGEGKLFF
CDR3nt: TGTGCCAGCAGCGCAGGGGAGGGAAAACTGTTTTTT

j_gene: TRBJ1-1
abundance: NA
d_gene: NA
v_gene: TRBV2
CDR3aa: CASSVAGGTEAFF
CDR3nt: TGTGCCAGCAGTGTTGCAGGTGGCACTGAAGCTTTCTTT

j_gene: TRBJ1-2
abundance: NA
d_gene: NA
v_gene: TRBV24-1
CDR3aa: CAASTRLIGYTF
CDR3nt: TGTGCCGCCTCGACTCGCCTTATTGGCTACACCTTC

j_gene: TRBJ2-7
abundance: NA
d_gene: NA
v_gene: TRBV3-1/TRBV3-2
CDR3aa: CASSQGGQGSVVEQYF
CDR3nt: TGTGCCAGCAGCCAAGGTGGTCAGGGATCGGTAGTCGAGCAGTACTTC

j_gene: TRBJ2-1
abundance: once
d_gene: TRBD1
v_gene: TRBV9
CDR3aa: CASNTGENNEQFF
CDR3nt: TGTGCCAGCAACACAGGGGAAAACAATGAGCAGTTCTTC

j_gene: TRBJ2-5
abundance: NA
d_gene: NA
v_gene: TRBV4-1
CDR3aa: CASSQGYRGTWETQYF
CDR3nt: TGCGCCAGCAGCCAGGGTTATAGGGGCACATGGGAGACCCAGTACTTC

j_gene: TRBJ2-7
abundance: NA
d_gene: TRBD1
v_gene: TRBV10-3
CDR3aa: CAISENRGQTYEQYF
CDR3nt: TGTGCCATCAGTGAGAATCGGGGACAGACCTACGAGCAGTACTTC

j_gene: TRBJ2-7
abundance: NA
d_gene: NA
v_gene: TRBV6-5
CDR3aa: CASSYSRGGSYEQYF
CDR3nt: TGTGCCAGCAGTTACTCACGCGGTGGCTCCTACGAGCAGTACTTC

j_gene: TRBJ2-5
abundance: NA
d_gene: TRBD2
v_gene: TRBV6-5
CDR3aa: CASSLTGTSQETQYF
CDR3nt: TGTGCCAGCAGCCTAACCGGGACTAGCCAAGAGACCCAGTACTTC

j_gene: TRBJ2-1
abundance: few
d_gene: TRBD1
v_gene: TRBV10-3
CDR3aa: CAISAPGQGNNEQFF
CDR3nt: TGTGCCATCAGTGCCCCGGGACAGGGGAACAATGAGCAGTTCTTC

j_gene: TRBJ2-7
abundance: once
d_gene: TRBD1
v_gene: TRBV18
CDR3aa: CASSPPGQTYEQYF
CDR3nt: TGTGCCAGCTCACCACCGGGACAGACCTACGAGCAGTACTTC

j_gene: TRBJ2-2
abundance: NA
d_gene: TRBD1
v_gene: TRBV11-3
CDR3aa: CASSPGTVTGELFF
CDR3nt: TGTGCCAGCAGCCCAGGGACAGTCACCGGGGAGCTGTTTTTT

j_gene: TRBJ2-3
abundance: NA
d_gene: TRBD1
v_gene: TRBV28
CDR3aa: CASSLGTVPGTQYF
CDR3nt: TGTGCCAGCAGCCTGGGGACAGTCCCGGGGACGCAGTATTTT

j_gene: TRBJ1-1
abundance: NA
d_gene: NA
v_gene: TRBV4-3
CDR3aa: CASSLTHLTNTEAFF
CDR3nt: TGCGCCAGCAGCCTCACGCACCTAACGAACACTGAAGCTTTCTTT

j_gene: TRBJ2-5
abundance: NA
d_gene: TRBD2
v_gene: TRBV6-2/TRBV6-3
CDR3aa: CASSWSGVTQYF
CDR3nt: TGTGCCAGCAGTTGGAGCGGGGTGACACAGTACTTC

j_gene: TRBJ2-2
abundance: NA
d_gene: NA
v_gene: TRBV11-3
CDR3aa: CASSFNGVSGELFF
CDR3nt: TGTGCCAGCAGCTTCAACGGGGTCAGCGGGGAGCTGTTTTTT

j_gene: TRBJ2-2
abundance: NA
d_gene: NA
v_gene: TRBV5-1
CDR3aa: CASSRGGANTGELFF
CDR3nt: TGCGCCAGCAGCAGGGGGGGTGCGAACACCGGGGAGCTGTTTTTT

j_gene: TRBJ2-5
abundance: once
d_gene: NA
v_gene: TRBV5-1
CDR3aa: CASSLVARETQYF
CDR3nt: TGCGCCAGCAGCTTGGTCGCCCGGGAGACCCAGTACTTC

j_gene: TRBJ1-6
abundance: NA
d_gene: TRBD1
v_gene: TRBV18
CDR3aa: CASSPPGQGASPLHF
CDR3nt: TGTGCCAGCTCACCACCGGGACAGGGGGCTTCACCCCTCCACTTT

j_gene: TRBJ1-2
abundance: once
d_gene: TRBD1
v_gene: TRBV27
CDR3aa: CASSYVGGAFGGYTF
CDR3nt: TGTGCCAGCAGTTATGTAGGGGGCGCGTTCGGTGGCTACACCTTC

j_gene: TRBJ2-2
abundance: NA
d_gene: TRBD2
v_gene: TRBV19
CDR3aa: CASSAARESGELFF
CDR3nt: TGTGCCAGTAGCGCGGCGCGGGAGAGCGGGGAGCTGTTTTTT

j_gene: TRBJ1-1
abundance: NA
d_gene: TRBD1
v_gene: TRBV9
CDR3aa: CASSNPGQGSFLTEAFF
CDR3nt: TGTGCCAGCAGCAACCCGGGACAGGGCTCCTTTCTCACTGAAGCTTTCTTT

j_gene: TRBJ2-7
abundance: NA
d_gene: NA
v_gene: TRBV10-3
CDR3aa: CAISETSLGGSEQYF
CDR3nt: TGTGCCATCAGTGAGACTAGCCTAGGAGGGTCCGAGCAGTACTTC

j_gene: TRBJ2-5
abundance: NA
d_gene: NA
v_gene: TRBV7-3
CDR3aa: CASSFQGRSTGPQYF
CDR3nt: TGTGCCAGCAGCTTCCAGGGACGGTCGACGGGTCCCCAGTACTTC

j_gene: TRBJ2-5
abundance: NA
d_gene: TRBD2
v_gene: TRBV19
CDR3aa: CASGLAEETQYF
CDR3nt: TGTGCCAGCGGACTAGCGGAAGAGACCCAGTACTTC

j_gene: TRBJ1-2
abundance: NA
d_gene: TRBD1
v_gene: TRBV20-1
CDR3aa: CSARTGLGYTF
CDR3nt: TGCAGTGCAAGGACAGGGCTAGGCTACACCTTC

j_gene: TRBJ2-7
abundance: NA
d_gene: TRBD2
v_gene: TRBV10-3
CDR3aa: CAISGREGALYEQYF
CDR3nt: TGTGCCATCAGCGGGCGGGAGGGGGCCCTCTACGAGCAGTACTTC

j_gene: TRBJ1-5
abundance: NA
d_gene: NA
v_gene: TRBV28
CDR3aa: CASSASGYQPQHF
CDR3nt: TGTGCCAGCAGTGCCTCGGGGTATCAGCCCCAGCATTTT

j_gene: TRBJ1-6
abundance: few
d_gene: NA
v_gene: TRBV7-8
CDR3aa: CASSLFSEPYNSPLHF
CDR3nt: TGTGCCAGCAGCTTATTCAGTGAGCCGTATAATTCACCCCTCCACTTT

j_gene: TRBJ2-7
abundance: NA
d_gene: TRBD1
v_gene: TRBV7-9
CDR3aa: CASSPTDRHEQYF
CDR3nt: TGTGCCAGCAGCCCAACGGACAGGCACGAGCAGTACTTC

j_gene: TRBJ2-1
abundance: NA
d_gene: TRBD2
v_gene: TRBV14
CDR3aa: CASSQDGAGGPFNEQFF
CDR3nt: TGTGCCAGCAGCCAAGACGGAGCGGGGGGGCCGTTCAATGAGCAGTTCTTC

j_gene: TRBJ2-5
abundance: NA
d_gene: NA
v_gene: TRBV24-1
CDR3aa: CATSDSNQETQYF
CDR3nt: TGTGCCACCAGTGATAGTAACCAAGAGACCCAGTACTTC

j_gene: TRBJ1-1
abundance: NA
d_gene: TRBD1
v_gene: TRBV7-8
CDR3aa: CASSEGTGTEAFF
CDR3nt: TGTGCCAGCAGCGAGGGGACAGGGACTGAAGCTTTCTTT

j_gene: TRBJ2-1
abundance: NA
d_gene: NA
v_gene: TRBV4-1
CDR3aa: CASSLGGSYNEQFF
CDR3nt: TGCGCCAGCAGCCTAGGGGGCTCCTACAATGAGCAGTTCTTC

j_gene: TRBJ2-2
abundance: NA
d_gene: TRBD2
v_gene: TRBV6-6
CDR3aa: CASSPLGGGAVTGELFF
CDR3nt: TGTGCCAGCAGTCCACTAGGCGGGGGGGCTGTCACCGGGGAGCTGTTTTTT

j_gene: TRBJ2-2
abundance: NA
d_gene: TRBD1
v_gene: TRBV25-1
CDR3aa: CASSDTGDTGELFF
CDR3nt: TGTGCCAGCAGTGATACAGGGGACACCGGGGAGCTGTTTTTT

j_gene: TRBJ1-2
abundance: NA
d_gene: NA
v_gene: TRBV19
CDR3aa: CASSITSVNYGYTF
CDR3nt: TGTGCCAGTAGTATAACCTCGGTTAACTATGGCTACACCTTC

j_gene: TRBJ2-7
abundance: NA
d_gene: TRBD2
v_gene: TRBV4-3
CDR3aa: CASSLGTSGASYEQYF
CDR3nt: TGCGCCAGCAGCCTCGGGACTAGCGGGGCCTCCTACGAGCAGTACTTC

j_gene: TRBJ2-1
abundance: once
d_gene: TRBD2
v_gene: TRBV19
CDR3aa: CASNPYGGGPYNEQFF
CDR3nt: TGTGCCAGTAACCCCTACGGGGGGGGTCCCTACAATGAGCAGTTCTTC